Listed here are 18 T cell receptor beta chains from one sample, sequenced in a study of cytomegalovirus exposure and HLA in healthy donors. The study ran its PCR with 60 Vbeta and 13 Jbeta primers. Only in-frame clones appear in the TCRdb table, and some are missing; sequencing was by immunoSEQ multiplex PCR. This sample has some 150,000 clones, with more than 75% found just once. Input material: PBMCs. The receptors derive from a woman under 30 in good health and CMV-seronegative.

The V call is TRBV6-4, the J call TRBJ1-4, with a weak D call TRBD1 (5 bases). There are 13 residues in the CDR3. Germline V gene data show CDR1 as MRHNA and CDR2 as SNTAGT. The CDR3 DNA reads as TGTGGGGGCCAGGCAGGGTGGAATGAAAAACTGTTTTTT. It specifies CGGQAGWNEKLFF.

The chain couples TRBV10-3 to TRBJ2-7, with TRBD2 as a possible D gene (5 bases). V was pared by 10 bases and J by 0 bases, with 13 bases between. Germline V lookup: CDR1 ENHRY, CDR2 SYGVKD. The CDR3 runs 13 residues. CDR3 DNA: TGTGCCAACGCAGCGGCGAGCTCCTACGAGCAGTACTTC. It is translated as CANAAASSYEQYF.

The V gene is TRBV29-1, the J gene TRBJ2-1, with 11 positions matching TRBD2. V dropped 6 bases and J dropped 5; count of bases not matched to a gene: 12. The CDR3 is 16 residues long. Germline CDR1 SQVTM, CDR2 ANQGSEA. This CDR3 reads CSVAELAGGTDNEQFF. The DNA of the CDR3 is TGCAGCGTCGCCGAGTTAGCGGGGGGGACAGACAATGAGCAGTTCTTC.

This clone appeared once. The V call is TRBV11-2, the J call TRBJ1-2; TRBD1 might be the D (6 bases). V gave up 2 bases and J gave up 8 bases, with 12 bases separating them. The CDR3 is 13 amino acids. Germline CDR1 reads SGHAT; CDR2 reads FQNNGV. The chain's CDR3 is CASSLSGTRGYTF. The CDR3 region has the DNA TGTGCCAGCAGCTTAAGTGGGACAAGAGGCTACACCTTC.

The rearrangement uses TRBV4-3 and TRBJ2-3; the D is unclear. The CDR3 length is 15 residues. The germline CDR1 and CDR2 sequences are LGHNA and YSLEER. Trimming took off 1 base at V and 0 bases at J, with 8 bases between the two ends. The CDR3 DNA follows: TGCGCCAGCAGCCAAGCGGTAGCTAGCACAGATACGCAGTATTTT. Its translation: CASSQAVASTDTQYF.

The chain combines TRBV9 with TRBJ1-2, with 7 bases identical to TRBD1. Losses at the gene ends were 0 bases for V and 4 bases for J; bases not matched to a gene: 6. This CDR3 comprises 15 residues. CDR1 is SGDLS and CDR2 is YYNGEE in the germline V gene. CDR3 bases: TGTGCCAGCAGCGTAGCCGCAGGGGGGTCCTATGGCTACACCTTC. Amino acid sequence: CASSVAAGGSYGYTF.

The CDR3 DNA is TGTGCCAGCAGCGTAGGATGGGAGGTGCCGCCCCAGCATTTT. It is translated as CASSVGWEVPPQHF. This chain joins TRBV9 and TRBJ1-5; D is unclear. The ends were cut back, 0 bases at V and 9 bases at J, with 13 bases in the middle. CDR3 length equals 14 residues. CDR1 is SGDLS, CDR2 YYNGEE, per germline.

The gene calls are TRBV7-2 and TRBJ2-2; D is uncertain. The CDR3 runs 15 residues. Germline CDR1 SGHTA, CDR2 FQGNSA. Trimming removed 5 bases at V and 0 bases at J, with 10 bases between. The CDR3 DNA reads as TGTGCCAGCAGCCTCCGGCGGCCGAACACCGGGGAGCTGTTTTTT. Protein product: CASSLRRPNTGELFF.

The chain has TRBV5-5 and TRBJ2-7; no reliable D call. The germline CDR1 and CDR2 sequences are SGHKS and YYEKEE (reference sequence). The CDR3 covers 12 residues. Trimming shortened V by 4 bases and J by 3 bases, and 8 bases separated the two germline ends. CDR3 loop: CASSQTFYEQYF. DNA of the CDR3: TGTGCCAGCAGCCAGACTTTCTACGAGCAGTACTTC.

The chain combines TRBV19 with TRBJ1-2; 7 nucleotides line up with TRBD1. The CDR3 totals 13 residues. V was clipped by 9 bases and J by 6 bases; unmatched bases: 10. Germline CDR1 and CDR2: LNHDA and SQIVND (reference sequence). The CDR3 region is CASVNRGSHGYTF. CDR3 DNA: TGTGCCAGCGTGAACAGGGGTTCGCATGGCTACACCTTC.

The table lists this clone with a count of one. Here the CDR3 reads CSVRTGVGQPQHF. The CDR3 region has the DNA TGCAGCGTGCGGACAGGAGTAGGACAGCCCCAGCATTTT. The chain uses TRBV29-1 and TRBJ1-5; 7 bases map to TRBD1. The CDR3 spans 13 residues. The V gene end was trimmed by 6 bases and the J gene end by 7 bases; junction bases not matched to a gene: 9. Germline values: CDR1 SQVTM, CDR2 ANQGSEA.

CDR3 residues: CASSTSPGQGTYNEQFF. In nucleotides, the CDR3 is TGTGCCAGCAGCACCTCCCCAGGACAGGGCACCTACAATGAGCAGTTCTTC. V and J are TRBV4-2 and TRBJ2-1; TRBD1 matches 8 bases. The germline V gene has CDR1 LGHNA and CDR2 YNFKEQ. This CDR3 spans 17 amino acids. V trimming: 5 bases; J trimming: 2 bases; junction bases outside the gene matches: 11.

This sequence joins TRBV5-4 and TRBJ2-3; 10 nucleotides agree with TRBD2. CDR3 size: 15 residues. CDR1 and CDR2 (germline): SGHNT, YYREEE (reference sequence). The ends lost 4 bases at V and 2 bases at J; junction bases unmatched: 4. The CDR3 coding sequence is TGTGCCAGCAGCAGGACTAGCGGAGCCACAGATACGCAGTATTTT. It specifies CASSRTSGATDTQYF. The entire variable domain, with the rest obtained from reference TRBV5-4 and TRBJ2-3, is as follows: ETGVTQSPTHLIKTRGQQVTLRCSSQSGHNTVSWYQQALGQGPQFIFQYYREEENGRGNFPPRFSGLQFPNYSSELNVNALELDDSALYLCASSRTSGATDTQYFGPGTRLTVL.

The chain joins TRBV27 to TRBJ2-7; TRBD2 agrees at 9 bases. CDR1 is MNHEY and CDR2 is SMNVEV in the germline V gene (reference sequence). Trimming removed 5 bases from V and 0 bases from J; junction bases left unmatched: 8. The CDR3 has 16 residues. The CDR3 nucleotides are TGTGCCAGCAGTCGGGGCGGGACTAGCTTCTCCTACGAGCAGTACTTC. This gives the protein CASSRGGTSFSYEQYF.

V is TRBV19 and J is TRBJ2-5, with 14 bases matching TRBD2. CDR3 length: 14 residues. Looked up from germline, CDR1 is LNHDA and CDR2 is SQIVND (reference sequence). Unmatched junction bases numbered 2, after V lost 9 bases and J lost 2 bases. The DNA of the CDR3 is TGTGCCAGCCGGACTAGCGGGGGGCAAGAGACCCAGTACTTC. Encoded protein: CASRTSGGQETQYF.

The table lists this clone with a few counts. The rearrangement uses TRBV30 and TRBJ2-3; 10 bases line up with TRBD1. CDR1 GTSNPN and CDR2 SVGIG come from the germline V gene (reference sequence). This CDR3 has 16 amino acids. Losses at the gene ends were 0 bases for V and 4 bases for J; bases not matched to a gene: 7. The CDR3 DNA is TGTGCCTGGAGTGTAGGGGGACAGGGGATAGCAGATACGCAGTATTTT. As protein: CAWSVGGQGIADTQYF.

This chain uses TRBV4-2 with TRBJ2-7; D perhaps matches TRBD2 (6 bases). The CDR3 is made up of 16 amino acids. Germline values: CDR1 LGHNA, CDR2 YNFKEQ. Trimming removed 4 bases from V and 1 base from J, with 17 bases in between. CDR3 nucleotides: TGTGCCAGCAGCCCCAGGTTCGGGGGTAGTTCCTACGAGCAGTACTTC. Amino acids: CASSPRFGGSSYEQYF.

The V call is TRBV7-2, the J call TRBJ2-3, with 11 positions matching TRBD2. CDR1 is SGHTA, CDR2 FQGNSA, per germline. This CDR3 contains 16 residues. V shed 4 bases, J shed 2 bases, and the junction held 5 bases outside the gene matches. The CDR3 DNA reads TGTGCCAGCAGCTCCTCACTAGCGGGGGTCACAGATACGCAGTATTTT. This encodes CASSSSLAGVTDTQYF.